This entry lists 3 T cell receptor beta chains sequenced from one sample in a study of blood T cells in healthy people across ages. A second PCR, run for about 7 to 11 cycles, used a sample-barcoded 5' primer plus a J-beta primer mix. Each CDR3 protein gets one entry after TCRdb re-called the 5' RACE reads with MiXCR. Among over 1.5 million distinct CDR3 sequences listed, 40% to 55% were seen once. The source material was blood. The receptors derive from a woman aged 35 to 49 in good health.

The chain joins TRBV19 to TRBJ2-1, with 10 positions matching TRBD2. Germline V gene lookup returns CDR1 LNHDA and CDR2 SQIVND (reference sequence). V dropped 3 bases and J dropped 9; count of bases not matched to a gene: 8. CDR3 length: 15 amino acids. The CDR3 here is CASSIFTSGNGEQFF. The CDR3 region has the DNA TGTGCCAGTAGTATTTTTACTAGCGGGAATGGTGAGCAGTTCTTC.

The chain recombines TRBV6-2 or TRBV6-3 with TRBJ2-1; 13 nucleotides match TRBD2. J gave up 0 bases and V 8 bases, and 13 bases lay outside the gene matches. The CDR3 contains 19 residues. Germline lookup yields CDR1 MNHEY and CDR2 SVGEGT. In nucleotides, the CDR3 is TGTGCCAGCGGGACCAGGACTAGCGGGGGAGTCAGCTCCTACAATGAGCAGTTCTTC. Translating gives CASGTRTSGGVSSYNEQFF.

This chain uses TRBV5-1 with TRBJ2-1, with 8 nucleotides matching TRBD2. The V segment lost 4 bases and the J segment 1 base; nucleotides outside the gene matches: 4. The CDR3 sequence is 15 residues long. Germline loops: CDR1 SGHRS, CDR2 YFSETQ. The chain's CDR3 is CASSGAGESYNEQFF. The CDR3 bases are TGCGCCAGCAGCGGAGCGGGGGAGTCCTACAATGAGCAGTTCTTC.